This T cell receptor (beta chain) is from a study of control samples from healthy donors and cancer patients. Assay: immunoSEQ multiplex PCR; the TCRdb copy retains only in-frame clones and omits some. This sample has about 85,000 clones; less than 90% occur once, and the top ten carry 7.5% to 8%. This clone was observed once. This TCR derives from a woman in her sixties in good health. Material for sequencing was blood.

In DNA, the CDR3 is TGTGCCAGCAGCTCAAACCACAGGGACGAGGGTGGCTACACCTTC. Its translation is CASSSNHRDEGGYTF. J is TRBJ1-2 and V is TRBV7-9, with TRBD1 as a possible D gene (6 bases). The CDR3 length is 15 residues. V was shortened by 4 bases and J by 7 bases, with 19 bases between the two germline ends. CDR1 and CDR2 from the germline V gene are SEHNR and FQNEAQ (reference sequence).